The 8 T cell receptor beta chains in this list originate from one sample, sequenced in a study of blood T cell repertoires in COVID-19. The assay was immunoSEQ multiplex PCR, and TCRdb's table has in-frame clones only and misses some. Of some 330,000 clones listed, roughly 90% are singletons. The sequencing input was peripheral blood. Receptors were obtained from a woman between 50 and 59 years old with active or convalescent COVID-19.

The chain carries TRBV6-2 or TRBV6-3 and TRBJ2-2; D remains ambiguous. There are 13 residues in the CDR3. Germline CDR1 and CDR2: MNHEY and SVGEGT. The ends were cut back, 2 bases at V and 6 bases at J, with 7 bases in the middle. The CDR3 nucleotides read TGTGCCAGCAGTTACCCTCAGGCCGGGGAGCTGTTTTTT. As protein: CASSYPQAGELFF.

J is TRBJ1-6 and V is TRBV6-1; D call uncertain. Germline-derived CDR1 and CDR2 are MNHNS and SASEGT. CDR3 length equals 17 residues. Trimming cost V 2 bases and J 8 bases, with 19 bases left between them. The CDR3 bases are TGTGCCAGCAGTGAACTTCTTATGTGGCAGAACCATTCACCCCTCCACTTT. Translated: CASSELLMWQNHSPLHF.

This chain uses TRBV28 with TRBJ1-5, with a possible D match to TRBD1 (5 bases). Germline V gene sequence: CDR1 MDHEN, CDR2 SYDVKM. CDR3 length equals 13 residues. V was trimmed by 6 bases and J by 5 bases, leaving 11 bases between them. The CDR3: CASSSDSYQPQHF. The CDR3 nucleotides are TGTGCCAGCAGCTCAGACAGTTATCAGCCCCAGCATTTT.

V usage is TRBV7-9 and J usage is TRBJ2-7; maybe TRBD1 (5 bases). Per the germline V gene, CDR1 is SEHNR and CDR2 is FQNEAQ (reference sequence). CDR3 size: 13 residues. V lost 5 bases, J lost 1 base, and 9 bases lay in between. In DNA, the CDR3 is TGTGCCAGCAGCGTGGACAAGTCCTACGAGCAGTACTTC. Residues: CASSVDKSYEQYF.

The chain has TRBV2 and TRBJ2-7, with 9 bases lining up with TRBD1. The V and J ends lost 7 bases and 3 bases, in that order; junction bases with no gene match: 4. CDR1 and CDR2 from the germline V gene are SNHLY and FYNNEI. This CDR3 has 13 amino acids. CDR3 loop: CASKRDRDYEQYF. In nucleotides, the CDR3 is TGTGCCAGCAAGCGGGACAGGGACTACGAGCAGTACTTC.

The rearrangement uses TRBV6-1 and TRBJ1-1, with D hard to call. This CDR3 spans 14 amino acids. Trimming took 1 base from V and 1 from J, leaving 7 bases between them. Germline CDR1 and CDR2: MNHNS and SASEGT. CDR3 residues: CASSEGAANTEAFF. The CDR3 coding sequence is TGTGCCAGCAGTGAAGGGGCTGCGAACACTGAAGCTTTCTTT.

The chain is built from TRBV3-1 (or the pseudogene TRBV3-2) and TRBJ1-2; D not resolved. This CDR3 comprises 13 residues. Germline assignment: CDR1 LGHDT and CDR2 YNNKEL (reference sequence). Trimming removed 3 bases from V and 4 bases from J, with 9 bases in between. In nucleotides, the CDR3 is TGTGCCAGCAGCCAGCGGGCCATCTATGGCTACACCTTC. It encodes CASSQRAIYGYTF.

CDR3 sequence: CASSLYSGGRAYNEQFF. The CDR3 DNA sequence: TGTGCCAGCAGTTTATATTCGGGCGGGAGGGCCTACAATGAGCAGTTCTTC. V gene TRBV28 combines with J gene TRBJ2-1, with 9 nucleotides matching TRBD2. This CDR3 contains 17 residues. V was pared by 1 base and J by 2 bases, with 6 bases of the junction left unmatched. The germline CDR1 and CDR2 sequences are MDHEN and SYDVKM.